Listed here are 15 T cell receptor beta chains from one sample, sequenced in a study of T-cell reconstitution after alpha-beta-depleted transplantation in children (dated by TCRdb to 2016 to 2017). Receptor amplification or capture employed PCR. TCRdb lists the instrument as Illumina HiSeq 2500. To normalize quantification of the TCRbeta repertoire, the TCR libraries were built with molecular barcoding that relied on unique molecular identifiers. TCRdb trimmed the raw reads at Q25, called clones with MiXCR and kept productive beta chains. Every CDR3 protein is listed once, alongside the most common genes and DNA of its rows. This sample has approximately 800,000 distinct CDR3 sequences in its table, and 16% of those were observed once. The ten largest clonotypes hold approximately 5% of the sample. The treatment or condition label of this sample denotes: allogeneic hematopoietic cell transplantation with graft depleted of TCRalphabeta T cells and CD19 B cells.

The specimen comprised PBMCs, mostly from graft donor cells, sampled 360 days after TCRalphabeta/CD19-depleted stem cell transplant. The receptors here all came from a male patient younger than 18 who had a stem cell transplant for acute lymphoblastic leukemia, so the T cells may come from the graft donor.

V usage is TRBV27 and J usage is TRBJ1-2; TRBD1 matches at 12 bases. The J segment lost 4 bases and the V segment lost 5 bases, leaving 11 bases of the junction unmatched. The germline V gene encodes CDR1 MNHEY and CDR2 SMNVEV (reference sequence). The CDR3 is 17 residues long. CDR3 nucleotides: TGTGCCAGCAGTCCCCGGGACAGGGGGCTCGGGAGCTATGGCTACACCTTC. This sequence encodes CASSPRDRGLGSYGYTF.

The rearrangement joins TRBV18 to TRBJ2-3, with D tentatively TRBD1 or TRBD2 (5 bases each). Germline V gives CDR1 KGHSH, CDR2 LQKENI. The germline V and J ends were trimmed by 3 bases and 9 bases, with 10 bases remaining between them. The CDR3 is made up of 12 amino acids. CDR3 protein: CASSPYGATQYF. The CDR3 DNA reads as TGTGCCAGCTCACCGTACGGGGCGACGCAGTATTTT.

CDR3: CASSFFVQGASQETQYF. CDR3 bases: TGCGCCAGCAGCTTTTTCGTCCAGGGGGCGTCGCAAGAGACCCAGTACTTC. The rearrangement joins TRBV5-1 to TRBJ2-5; TRBD1 agrees at 8 bases. The CDR3 has 17 residues. Germline V CDR1 and CDR2: SGHRS, YFSETQ. Trimming cost V 2 bases and J 2 bases; bases outside gene matches: 11.

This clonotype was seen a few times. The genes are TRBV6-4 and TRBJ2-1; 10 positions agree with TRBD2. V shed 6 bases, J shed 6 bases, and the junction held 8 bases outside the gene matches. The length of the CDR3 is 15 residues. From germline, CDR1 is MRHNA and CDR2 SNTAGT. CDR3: CASSVLAGVRNEQFF. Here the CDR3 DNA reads TGTGCCAGCAGCGTTCTAGCGGGAGTTCGCAATGAGCAGTTCTTC.

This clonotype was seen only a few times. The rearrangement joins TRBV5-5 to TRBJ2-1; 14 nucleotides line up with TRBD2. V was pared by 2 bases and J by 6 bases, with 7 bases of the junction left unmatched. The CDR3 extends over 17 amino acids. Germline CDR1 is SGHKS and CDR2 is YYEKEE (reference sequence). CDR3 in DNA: TGTGCCAGCAGCTTCCTACCCGGGACTAGCGGGAGCAATGAGCAGTTCTTC. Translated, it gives CASSFLPGTSGSNEQFF.

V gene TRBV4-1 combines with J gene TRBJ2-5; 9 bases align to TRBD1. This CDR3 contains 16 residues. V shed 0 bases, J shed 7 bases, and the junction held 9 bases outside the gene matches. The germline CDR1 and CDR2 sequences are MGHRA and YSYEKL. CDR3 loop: CASSQDGTGNSRTQYF. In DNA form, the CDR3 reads TGCGCCAGCAGCCAAGACGGGACAGGGAATTCGCGGACCCAGTACTTC.

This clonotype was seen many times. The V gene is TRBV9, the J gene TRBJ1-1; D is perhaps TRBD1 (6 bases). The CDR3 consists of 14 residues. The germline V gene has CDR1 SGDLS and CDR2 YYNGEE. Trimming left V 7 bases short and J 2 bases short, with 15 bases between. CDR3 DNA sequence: TGTGCCAGCTCCCCCGGGGGGCTCAACACTGAAGCTTTCTTT. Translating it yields CASSPGGLNTEAFF.

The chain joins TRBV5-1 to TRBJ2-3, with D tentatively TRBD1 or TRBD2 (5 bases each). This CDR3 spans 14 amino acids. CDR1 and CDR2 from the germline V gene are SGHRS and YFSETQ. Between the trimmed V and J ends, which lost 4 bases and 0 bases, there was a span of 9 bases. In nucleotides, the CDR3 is TGCGCCAGCAGCACTGGGGACAGCACAGATACGCAGTATTTT. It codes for CASSTGDSTDTQYF.

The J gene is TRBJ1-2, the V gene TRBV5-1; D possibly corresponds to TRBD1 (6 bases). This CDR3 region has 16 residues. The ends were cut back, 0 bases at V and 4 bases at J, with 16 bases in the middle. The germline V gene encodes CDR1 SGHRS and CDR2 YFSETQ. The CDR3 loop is CASSLVAGVNGYGYTF. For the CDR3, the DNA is TGCGCCAGCAGCTTGGTCGCAGGGGTTAATGGCTATGGCTACACCTTC.

The CDR3 DNA sequence: TGCAGTGCTACGCCTCGCTACGAGCAGTACTTC. This gives the protein CSATPRYEQYF. The rearrangement links TRBV20-1 to TRBJ2-7, with D hard to call. This CDR3 has 11 amino acids. Trimming pared 4 bases from V and 3 bases from J, leaving 7 bases between. The V gene's germline CDR1 is DFQATT and CDR2 SNEGSKA (reference sequence).

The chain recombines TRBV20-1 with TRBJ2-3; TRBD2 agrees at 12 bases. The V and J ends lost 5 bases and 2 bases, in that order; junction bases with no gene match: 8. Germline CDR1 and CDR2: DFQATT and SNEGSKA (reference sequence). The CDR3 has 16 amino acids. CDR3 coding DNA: TGCAGTGCTCCCCGTCGGACTAGCGGGATCACAGATACGCAGTATTTT. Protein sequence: CSAPRRTSGITDTQYF.

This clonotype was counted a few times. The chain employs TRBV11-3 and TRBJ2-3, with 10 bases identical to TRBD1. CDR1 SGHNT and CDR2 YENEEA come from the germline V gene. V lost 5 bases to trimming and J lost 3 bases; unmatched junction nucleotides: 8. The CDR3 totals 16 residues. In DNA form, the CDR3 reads TGTGCCAGCAGCCTAACGGGACAGGGGCGTACAGATACGCAGTATTTT. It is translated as CASSLTGQGRTDTQYF.

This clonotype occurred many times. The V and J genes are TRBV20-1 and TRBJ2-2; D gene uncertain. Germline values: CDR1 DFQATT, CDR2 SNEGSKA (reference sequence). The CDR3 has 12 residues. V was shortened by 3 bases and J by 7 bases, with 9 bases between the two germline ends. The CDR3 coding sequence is TGCAGTGCTAGTCGACGGATCGGGGAGCTGTTTTTT. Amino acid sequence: CSASRRIGELFF.

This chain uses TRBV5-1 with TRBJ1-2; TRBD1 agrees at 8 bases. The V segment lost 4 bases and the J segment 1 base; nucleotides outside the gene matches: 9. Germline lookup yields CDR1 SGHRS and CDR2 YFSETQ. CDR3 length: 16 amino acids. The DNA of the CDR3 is TGCGCCAGCAGCGGCCGACAGGGGACCTTTAACTATGGCTACACCTTC. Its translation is CASSGRQGTFNYGYTF.

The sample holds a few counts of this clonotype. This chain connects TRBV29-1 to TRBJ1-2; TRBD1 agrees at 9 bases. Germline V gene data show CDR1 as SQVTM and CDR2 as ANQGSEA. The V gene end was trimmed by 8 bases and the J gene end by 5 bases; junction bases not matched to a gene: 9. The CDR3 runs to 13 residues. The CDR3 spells CSTRTGVGYGYTF. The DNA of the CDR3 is TGCAGCACGCGGACAGGGGTAGGGTATGGCTACACCTTC.